This TCR beta chain was recorded in a study of T-cell reconstitution after alpha-beta-depleted transplantation in children. For this clonotype: Its specificity is not known.

V was shortened by 8 bases and J by 12 bases, with 22 bases between the two germline ends. CDR3 size: 13 residues. Germline V gene sequence: CDR1 MDHEN, CDR2 SYDVKM. Preparation of the TCRbeta library used unique molecular identifiers. From the PCR reads, TCRdb called clonotypes with MiXCR, one entry per CDR3 protein. The sample holds about 900,000 distinct CDR3 sequences; about 29% are singletons and the top ten take 28%. Study results and caveats: Several hundred graft clones that had expanded were reportedly the source of alpha-beta T cells about two months after transplant. Among T cells one year after transplant, newly produced cells accounted for most counts and diversity.

Source: PBMCs, mostly from graft donor cells, taken 360 days after TCRalphabeta/CD19-depleted stem cell transplant. The TCR sequence derives from a boy younger than two who had a stem cell transplant for SCID, so the T cells may come from the graft donor. The chain joins TRBV28 to TRBJ1-1, with no clear D. CDR3 residues: CASERTLVSEPFF. The CDR3, as DNA: TGTGCCAGCGAACGGACCCTCGTGTCGGAGCCTTTCTTT.